These T cell receptor beta chains were read from a single sample in a study of CXCR3-negative and CXCR3-positive naive CD8 T cells. TCRdb re-analyzed the 5' RACE reads; it lists each CDR3 protein once, without DNA. Recorded for this sample: around 60,000 distinct CDR3 sequences. Sequenced: naive CXCR3+ CD8+ T cells from blood. These TCRs come from a human donor in good health. Some clones in this sample may be carry-over from other donors' samples. The CDR3 runs from the conserved cysteine through the conserved F or W.

j_gene,v_gene,CDR3aa
TRBJ2-2,TRBV6-4,CASAGGTGELFF
TRBJ1-5,TRBV20-1,CSVNRDSNQPQHF
TRBJ1-1,TRBV19,CASSIGGLAEAFF
TRBJ1-1,TRBV29-1,CSVEVPGNTEAFF
TRBJ1-3,TRBV29-1,CSVEPSGYSGNTIYF
TRBJ2-7,TRBV27,CASSLAGTGFYEQYF
TRBJ1-2,TRBV27,CASSSTPSYGYTF
TRBJ1-1,TRBV5-4,CASSLALQSNTEALF
TRBJ2-1,TRBV12-3/TRBV12-4,CASSLGQSYNEQFF
TRBJ2-1,TRBV28,CASSPQTGTYGNEQFF
TRBJ2-7,TRBV5-4,CASSSVPGDEEQYF
TRBJ2-5,TRBV12-3/TRBV12-4,CASGNRGSEETQYF
TRBJ1-1,TRBV12-3/TRBV12-4,CASTTGITEAFF
TRBJ2-7,TRBV29-1,CSPVSGTGSEQYF
TRBJ2-2,TRBV3-1,CASSQLLQGGLGELFF
TRBJ2-2,TRBV7-8,CASSLGGWVATGELFF
TRBJ1-1,TRBV5-1,CASSLLGTHHLNTEAFF
TRBJ2-2,TRBV29-1,CSVETGDTGELFF
TRBJ2-1,TRBV5-1,CASSLAAFSSYNEQFF
TRBJ2-7,TRBV14,CASSQEGISYEQYF
TRBJ2-7,TRBV6-2/TRBV6-3,CASSYSLGLSSYEQYF
TRBJ2-1,TRBV20-1,CSATQPGTPSYNEQFF
TRBJ2-2,TRBV7-6,CASSPEPTGELFF
TRBJ2-1,TRBV28,CASSFASPPSPAPYNEQFF